This TCR beta chain was captured by sequencing in a study of Graves' ophthalmopathy and Graves' hyperthyroidism. In this sample, this clonotype turned up a few times. Its antigen is unidentified. Donors with ophthalmopathy: moderate-to-severe activity, CAS ≥3, NOSPECS ≥4, duration under 3 months. The CDR3 runs to 13 residues. Germline lookup yields CDR1 SQVTM and CDR2 ANQGSEA. The trim removed 6 bases at V and 10 bases at J, leaving 7 bases unmatched. Study outcomes and limitations: The model predicted progression of ophthalmopathy with a sensitivity of 70% to 71%, and its specificity was roughly 72%. The majority of expanded thyroid clonotypes above 0.001 frequency also occurred in blood.

Investigators amplified TCR beta CDR3 regions from RNA transcripts. HTBI primers primed a first-round RT-PCR, and a second-round multiplex PCR followed. TCRdb recomputed calls from the multiplex PCR reads with MiXCR, one row per CDR3 protein. This table holds 650,000 to 900,000 distinct CDR3 sequences, roughly two fifths found once. This sequence joins TRBV29-1 and TRBJ1-6; 9 bases align to TRBD1. This clonotype was obtained from an adult man with Graves' ophthalmopathy. The sample was peripheral blood. The CDR3 region is CSVQTGGNSPLHF. The CDR3 region has the DNA TGCAGCGTACAGACAGGGGGGAACTCACCCCTCCACTTT.